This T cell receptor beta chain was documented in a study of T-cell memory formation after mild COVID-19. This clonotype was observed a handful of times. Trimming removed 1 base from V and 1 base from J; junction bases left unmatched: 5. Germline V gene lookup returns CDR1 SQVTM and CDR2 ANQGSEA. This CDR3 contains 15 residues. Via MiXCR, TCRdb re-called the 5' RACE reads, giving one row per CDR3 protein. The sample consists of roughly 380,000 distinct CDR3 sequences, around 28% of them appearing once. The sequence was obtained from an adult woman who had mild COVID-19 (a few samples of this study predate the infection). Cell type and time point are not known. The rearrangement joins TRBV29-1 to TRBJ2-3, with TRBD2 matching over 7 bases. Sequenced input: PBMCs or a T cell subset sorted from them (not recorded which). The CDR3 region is CSVEVATSRTDTQYF. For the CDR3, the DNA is TGCAGCGTTGAAGTGGCGACTAGCCGCACAGATACGCAGTATTTT.